The next 31 T cell receptor beta chains were all read from a single sample in a study of CD8 T cells in Susac syndrome. Random hexamers primed reverse transcription of roughly 0.5 to 1 ug RNA. TCRdb reprocessed the immunoSEQ multiplex PCR reads with MiXCR, giving one entry per CDR3 protein. Among under 200,000 distinct CDR3 sequences listed, over 75% were seen once. The sequenced sample was CD4+ T cells from PBMCs. Source of these receptors: a human donor with Susac syndrome.

This rearrangement joins TRBV11-3 to TRBJ2-1; the D gene is possibly TRBD2 (6 bases). The CDR3 is 14 residues long. V dropped 3 bases and J dropped 3 bases, with 9 bases sitting between them. Germline V gene lookup returns CDR1 SGHNT and CDR2 YENEEA. CDR3 bases: TGTGCCAGCAGCTTGGGGCGGGACTACAATGAGCAGTTCTTC. Protein sequence: CASSLGRDYNEQFF.

This clonotype has a single count. J is TRBJ1-5 and V is TRBV27, with D uncertain. The CDR3 runs 15 residues. The germline gives CDR1 MNHEY, CDR2 SMNVEV (reference sequence). The V gene lost 5 bases and the J gene lost 0 bases, with 11 bases spanning the gap. CDR3 region: CASSRGPPSNQPQHF. CDR3 in DNA: TGTGCCAGCAGTAGAGGCCCTCCTAGCAATCAGCCCCAGCATTTT.

The J gene is TRBJ1-6, the V gene TRBV3-1; D call uncertain. The CDR3 contains 12 residues. Germline V gives CDR1 LGHDT, CDR2 YNNKEL (reference sequence). The V and J ends lost 3 bases and 6 bases respectively, with 3 bases between them. The CDR3 is CASSQSNSPLHF. The CDR3 DNA reads as TGTGCCAGCAGCCAGAGTAATTCACCCCTCCACTTT. Using reference TRBV3-1 and TRBJ1-6 for the parts outside the CDR3, the full variable domain is DTAVSQTPKYLVTQMGNDKSIKCEQNLGHDTMYWYKQDSKKFLKIMFSYNNKELIINETVPNRFSPKSPDKAHLNLHINSLELGDSAVYFCASSQSNSPLHFGNGTRLTVT.

This chain uses TRBV20-1 with TRBJ1-1, with TRBD1 matching 9 bases. The germline V gene encodes CDR1 DFQATT and CDR2 SNEGSKA (reference sequence). V trimming: 3 bases; J trimming: 0 bases; junction bases outside the gene matches: 2. The CDR3 spans 14 residues. In DNA, the CDR3 is TGCAGTGCTAGGACAGGGGGGATGAACACTGAAGCTTTCTTT. Its protein is CSARTGGMNTEAFF.

This chain joins TRBV12-3 or TRBV12-4 and TRBJ1-3; D not resolved. With 7 bases removed from V and 0 bases from J, the gap between germline ends came to 4 bases. This CDR3 spans 12 amino acids. The DNA for the CDR3 is TGTGCCAGCAAGGCCTCTGGAAACACCATATATTTT. It codes for CASKASGNTIYF.

V gene TRBV11-2 combines with J gene TRBJ1-4; D unresolved. The ends were cut back, 1 base at V and 8 bases at J, with 8 bases in the middle. The CDR3 has 13 residues. The germline gives CDR1 SGHAT, CDR2 FQNNGV. The CDR3 DNA reads as TGTGCCAGCAGCTTAGGGGTGGTAGAAAAACTGTTTTTT. Protein sequence: CASSLGVVEKLFF.

This clonotype was counted a single time. This chain uses TRBV5-1 with TRBJ1-5, with a possible D match to TRBD1 (6 bases). The CDR3 extends over 17 amino acids. Per the germline V gene, CDR1 is SGHRS and CDR2 is YFSETQ. Trimming shortened V by 4 bases and J by 0 bases, and 17 bases separated the two germline ends. This CDR3 reads CASSPGGQSTSNQPQHF. The CDR3 DNA is TGCGCCAGCAGCCCGGGGGGCCAGAGTACTAGCAATCAGCCCCAGCATTTT.

V gene TRBV6-2 or TRBV6-3 combines with J gene TRBJ2-7, with 7 bases lining up with TRBD2. The CDR3 has 15 residues. The ends lost 11 bases at V and 1 base at J; junction bases unmatched: 14. CDR1 is MNHEY and CDR2 is SVGEGT in the germline V gene. The chain's CDR3 is CAGGGGSGHSYEQYF. The CDR3 bases are TGTGCCGGTGGCGGAGGTAGCGGGCATTCCTACGAGCAGTACTTC.

V gene TRBV30 combines with J gene TRBJ2-5; D may be TRBD1 (5 bases). CDR1 and CDR2 from the germline V gene are GTSNPN and SVGIG (reference sequence). V was pared by 1 base and J by 3 bases, with 9 bases between. The CDR3 covers 13 residues. DNA for the CDR3: TGTGCCTGGAGTGGACAGTTAAAAGAGACCCAGTACTTC. Its protein is CAWSGQLKETQYF.

This clonotype has just one count. The chain carries TRBV5-1 and TRBJ2-2; D is unclear. Trimming removed 4 bases from V and 0 bases from J, with 10 bases in between. Looked up from germline, CDR1 is SGHRS and CDR2 is YFSETQ. This CDR3 region has 15 residues. CDR3 in amino acids: CASSTESTNTGELFF. Written as DNA, the CDR3 is TGCGCCAGCAGCACGGAGAGTACGAACACCGGGGAGCTGTTTTTT. Combining the CDR3 with reference TRBV5-1 and TRBJ2-2 gives the whole variable domain KAGVTQTPRYLIKTRGQQVTLSCSPISGHRSVSWYQQTPGQGLQFLFEYFSETQRNKGNFPGRFSGRQFSNSRSEMNVSTLELGDSALYLCASSTESTNTGELFFGEGSRLTVL.

V gene TRBV5-6 combines with J gene TRBJ2-7; tentatively, D is TRBD2 (5 bases). Germline-derived CDR1 and CDR2 are SGHDT and YYEEEE. There are 13 residues in the CDR3. Trimming removed 4 bases at V and 5 bases at J, with 13 bases between. CDR3 sequence: CASSLEGPHEQYF. The CDR3 DNA sequence: TGTGCCAGCAGCCTCGAGGGCCCCCACGAGCAGTACTTC.

The V gene is TRBV2, the J gene TRBJ2-1; D is unresolved. This CDR3 is 14 amino acids long. The germline V gene encodes CDR1 SNHLY and CDR2 FYNNEI. V gave up 6 bases and J gave up 9 bases, with 18 bases separating them. The CDR3 here is CASSPSSDGVEQFF. CDR3 in DNA: TGTGCCAGCAGCCCCAGCTCGGACGGCGTTGAGCAGTTCTTC.

V and J are TRBV6-1 and TRBJ1-2; 7 nucleotides match TRBD1. Germline V lookup: CDR1 MNHNS, CDR2 SASEGT. J was trimmed by 2 bases and V by 5 bases; bases with no gene match: 11. The CDR3 loop spans 16 amino acids. The CDR3 sequence: CASSPRTGSFNYGYTF. The CDR3 DNA follows: TGTGCCAGCAGTCCTAGGACAGGAAGTTTCAACTATGGCTACACCTTC.

The chain carries TRBV20-1 and TRBJ2-1, with unresolved D. CDR3 length: 13 residues. Germline values: CDR1 DFQATT, CDR2 SNEGSKA (reference sequence). Trimming took off 0 bases at V and 9 bases at J, with 12 bases between the two ends. The CDR3 DNA is TGCAGTGCTAGAGATCTCGTTAATGGTGAGCAGTTCTTC. Protein sequence: CSARDLVNGEQFF.

The V call is TRBV4-2, the J call TRBJ1-2, with TRBD1 as a possible D gene (6 bases). The germline V gene has CDR1 LGHNA and CDR2 YNFKEQ. The V end lost 0 bases, the J end lost 3 bases, and 11 bases lay between the germline ends. This CDR3 has 15 residues. Here the CDR3 reads CASSQDTGNYYGYTF. The CDR3 coding sequence is TGTGCCAGCAGCCAAGATACAGGGAACTACTATGGCTACACCTTC.

This clonotype has a single count. The V and J genes are TRBV28 and TRBJ1-2; TRBD1 matches 7 bases. CDR1 is MDHEN, CDR2 SYDVKM, per germline. With 3 bases clipped from V and 5 bases from J, the junction kept 18 bases outside the gene matches. This CDR3 region has 18 residues. In DNA form, the CDR3 reads TGTGCCAGCAGTTTTGGTAGTGAATCTTACAGGGGACATTATGGCTACACCTTC. Its protein is CASSFGSESYRGHYGYTF.

The chain recombines TRBV20-1 with TRBJ1-2; 8 nucleotides align to TRBD1. V lost 6 bases to trimming and J lost 4 bases; unmatched junction nucleotides: 1. CDR1 is DFQATT, CDR2 SNEGSKA, per germline (reference sequence). This CDR3 region has 11 residues. The DNA of the CDR3 is TGCAGTGCAACAGGGGGCTATGGCTACACCTTC. It codes for CSATGGYGYTF.

This clonotype was recorded only once. V usage is TRBV7-2 and J usage is TRBJ1-4; no clear D. Germline assignment: CDR1 SGHTA and CDR2 FQGNSA. Trimming cost V 1 base and J 5 bases, with 5 bases left between them. CDR3 length: 13 residues. The CDR3 protein is CASSLVVNEKLFF. The CDR3 nucleotides are TGTGCCAGCAGCTTAGTTGTAAATGAAAAACTGTTTTTT.

J is TRBJ2-6 and V is TRBV7-6, with D tentatively TRBD1 (6 bases). The length of the CDR3 is 16 residues. CDR1 is SGHVS, CDR2 FNYEAQ, per germline. V was cut by 3 bases and J by 2 bases, with 11 bases left in between. In DNA form, the CDR3 reads TGTGCCAGCAGCTTGACCACAGGGACTGGGGCCAACGTCCTGACTTTC. This codes for CASSLTTGTGANVLTF.

This clonotype came up once. At one of its ends the junction is not consistent with the germline gene, which may arise from a read error. The chain couples TRBV24-1 to TRBJ2-5; D possibly corresponds to TRBD1 (6 bases). Germline V gene data show CDR1 as KGHDR and CDR2 as SFDVKD. CDR3 length: 12 residues. In DNA form, the CDR3 reads TGTGCCACCAGTGAAGGGGGAGAGGCCCAGTACTTC. This translates into CATSEGGEAQYF.

This chain connects TRBV10-3 to TRBJ1-1; 8 positions match TRBD1. The CDR3 extends over 16 amino acids. After removal of 6 bases from V and 0 bases from J, the junction contained 9 bases not matched to a gene. CDR1 and CDR2 (germline): ENHRY, SYGVKD. The CDR3 nucleotides read TGTGCCATCAGCGCGGGACAGGTGAACATGAACACTGAAGCTTTCTTT. It is translated as CAISAGQVNMNTEAFF.

V and J are TRBV5-1 and TRBJ2-1, with 10 bases identical to TRBD2. V dropped 2 bases and J dropped 8; count of bases not matched to a gene: 10. CDR1 and CDR2 from the germline V gene are SGHRS and YFSETQ. There are 16 residues in the CDR3. CDR3 DNA sequence: TGCGCCAGCAGCTTTAGCCAGCGGGAGGGCCGGTATGAGCAGTTCTTC. This sequence encodes CASSFSQREGRYEQFF.

The CDR3 DNA follows: TGTGCCAGCAGTGAACTAGCGGGAAGTGAGCAGTACTTC. Protein: CASSELAGSEQYF. This chain uses TRBV25-1 with TRBJ2-7, with 9 bases identical to TRBD2. The CDR3 consists of 13 residues. Trimming removed 2 bases from V and 7 bases from J; junction bases left unmatched: 3. Germline CDR1 and CDR2: MGHDK and SYGVNS.

V gene TRBV6-6 combines with J gene TRBJ2-7, with 7 nucleotides matching TRBD1. There are 13 residues in the CDR3. Germline V gives CDR1 MNHNY, CDR2 SVGAGI (reference sequence). The ends lost 7 bases at V and 3 bases at J; junction bases unmatched: 6. The CDR3 region has the DNA TGTGCCAGCAAAGTGGGGACAGTCTACGAGCAGTACTTC. Its translation is CASKVGTVYEQYF.

The chain recombines TRBV27 with TRBJ2-1, with a tentative D call TRBD2 (5 bases). The V end was cut by 5 bases, the J end by 1 base, with 21 bases between. The CDR3 runs to 18 residues. Per germline, CDR1 MNHEY and CDR2 SMNVEV (reference sequence). The CDR3, as DNA: TGTGCCAGCAGTCCGACGTCCGGGATCCCTATTTCCTACAATGAGCAGTTCTTC. It is translated as CASSPTSGIPISYNEQFF.

This chain links TRBV2 with TRBJ1-5; D ambiguous. The CDR3 extends over 14 amino acids. Looked up from germline, CDR1 is SNHLY and CDR2 is FYNNEI. V lost 2 bases to trimming and J lost 0 bases, with 5 bases between them. The CDR3 coding sequence is TGTGCCAGCAGTGAACAGTATAGCAATCAGCCCCAGCATTTT. Amino acids: CASSEQYSNQPQHF.

The CDR3 DNA reads as TGCGCCAGCAGCTTGGAGGGACAGTATGGCTACACCTTC. Amino acids: CASSLEGQYGYTF. The J gene is TRBJ1-2, the V gene TRBV5-1, with 7 bases lining up with TRBD1. Germline assignment: CDR1 SGHRS and CDR2 YFSETQ. CDR3 length: 13 amino acids. The trim removed 0 bases at V and 5 bases at J, leaving 1 base unmatched.

The gene calls are TRBV9 and TRBJ2-1, with D possibly being TRBD1 (5 bases). Germline CDR1 SGDLS, CDR2 YYNGEE. The CDR3 contains 13 residues. The V end was cut by 3 bases, the J end by 7 bases, with 11 bases between. For the CDR3, the DNA is TGTGCCAGCAGCGGGAAAACAGGTAATGAGCAGTTCTTC. Its translation: CASSGKTGNEQFF.

The chain has TRBV5-1 and TRBJ1-6; 7 bases agree with TRBD1. Trimming took 4 bases from V and 3 from J; bases not matched to a gene: 4. This CDR3 contains 15 residues. Germline V CDR1 and CDR2: SGHRS, YFSETQ. The CDR3 here is CASSVDRLYNSPLHF. The CDR3 bases are TGCGCCAGCAGCGTGGACAGGCTCTATAATTCACCCCTCCACTTT.

This sequence joins TRBV28 and TRBJ2-4; D tentatively reads TRBD1 or TRBD2 (5 bases each). V lost 1 base, J lost 15 bases, and 16 bases lay in between. CDR1 is MDHEN, CDR2 SYDVKM, per germline. This CDR3 comprises 13 residues. CDR3 sequence (DNA): TGTGCCAGCAGTTTATCGGATCGGGCAGGGAGGTACTTC. It translates to CASSLSDRAGRYF. Complete variable domain (other parts from reference TRBV28 and TRBJ2-4): DVKVTQSSRYLVKRTGEKVFLECVQDMDHENMFWYRQDPGLGLRLIYFSYDVKMKEKGDIPEGYSVSREKKERFSLILESASTNQTSMYLCASSLSDRAGRYFGAGTRLSVL.

Remarks on this clonotype: The germline gene is not matched at one end of the junction; a read error may be the cause. The chain combines TRBV7-9 with TRBJ1-1; no definite D call. This CDR3 has 14 amino acids. CDR1 and CDR2 from the germline V gene are SEHNR and FQNEAQ (reference sequence). The CDR3 spells CASSSKGQNAEAFF. The CDR3 DNA sequence: TGTGCCAGCAGCTCCAAGGGCCAGAACGCTGAAGCTTTCTTT.